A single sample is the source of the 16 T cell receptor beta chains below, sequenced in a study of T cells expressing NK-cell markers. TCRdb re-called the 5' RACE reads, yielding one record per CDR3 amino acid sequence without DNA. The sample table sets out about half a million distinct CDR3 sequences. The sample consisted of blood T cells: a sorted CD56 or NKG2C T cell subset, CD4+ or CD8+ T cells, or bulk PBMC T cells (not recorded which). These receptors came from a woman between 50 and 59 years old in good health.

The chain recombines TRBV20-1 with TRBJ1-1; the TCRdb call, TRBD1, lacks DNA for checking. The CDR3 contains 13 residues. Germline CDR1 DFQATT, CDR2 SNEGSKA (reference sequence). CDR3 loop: CSADRGQGDEAFF.

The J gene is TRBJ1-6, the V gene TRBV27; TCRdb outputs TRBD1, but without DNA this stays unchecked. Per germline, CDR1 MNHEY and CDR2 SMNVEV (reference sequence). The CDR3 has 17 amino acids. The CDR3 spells CASSLSIRTGANSPLHF.

The CDR3 spells CASKSLGLGLTDTQYF. The V gene is TRBV4-1, the J gene TRBJ2-3; no DNA is available, so the TRBD2 call from TCRdb remains unchecked. Germline values: CDR1 MGHRA, CDR2 YSYEKL. This CDR3 has 16 amino acids.

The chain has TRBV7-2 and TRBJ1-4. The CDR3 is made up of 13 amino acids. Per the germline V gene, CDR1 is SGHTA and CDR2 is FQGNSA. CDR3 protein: CASRKGTNEKLFF.

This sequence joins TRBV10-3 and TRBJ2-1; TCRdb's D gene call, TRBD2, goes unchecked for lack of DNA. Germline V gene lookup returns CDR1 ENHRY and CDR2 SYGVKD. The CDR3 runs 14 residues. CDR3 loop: CAISSETGVDEQFF.

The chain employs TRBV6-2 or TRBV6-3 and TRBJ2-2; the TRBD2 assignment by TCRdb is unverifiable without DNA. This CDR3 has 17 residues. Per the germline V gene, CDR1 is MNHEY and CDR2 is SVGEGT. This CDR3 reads CASSYPLGESQDGELFF.

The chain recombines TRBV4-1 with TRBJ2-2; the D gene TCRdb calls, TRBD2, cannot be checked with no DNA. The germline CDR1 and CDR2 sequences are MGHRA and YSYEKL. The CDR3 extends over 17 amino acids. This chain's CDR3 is CASSQGVSGRFTGELFF.

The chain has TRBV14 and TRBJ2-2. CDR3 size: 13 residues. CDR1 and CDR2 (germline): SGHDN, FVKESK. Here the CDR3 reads CASSLVAGGELFF.

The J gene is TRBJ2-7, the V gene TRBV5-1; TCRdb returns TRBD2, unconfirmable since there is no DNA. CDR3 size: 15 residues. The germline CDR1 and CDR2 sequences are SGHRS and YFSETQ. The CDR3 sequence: CASSFRLALTYEQYF. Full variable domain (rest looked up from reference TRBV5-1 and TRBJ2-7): KAGVTQTPRYLIKTRGQQVTLSCSPISGHRSVSWYQQTPGQGLQFLFEYFSETQRNKGNFPGRFSGRQFSNSRSEMNVSTLELGDSALYLCASSFRLALTYEQYFGPGTRLTVT.

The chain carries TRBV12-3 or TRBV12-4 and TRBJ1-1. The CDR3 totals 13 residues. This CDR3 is CASSLPGRPEAFF.

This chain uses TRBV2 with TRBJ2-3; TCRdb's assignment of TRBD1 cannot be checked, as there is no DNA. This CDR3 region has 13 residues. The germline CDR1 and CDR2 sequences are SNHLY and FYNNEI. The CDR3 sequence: CARTGGPSDTQYF.

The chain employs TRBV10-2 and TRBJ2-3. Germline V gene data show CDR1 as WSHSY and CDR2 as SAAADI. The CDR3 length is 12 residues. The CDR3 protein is CASGQGPDTQYF.

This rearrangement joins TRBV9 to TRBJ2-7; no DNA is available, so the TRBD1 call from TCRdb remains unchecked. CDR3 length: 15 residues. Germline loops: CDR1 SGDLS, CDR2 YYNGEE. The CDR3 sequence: CASSEGAWGSYEQYF.

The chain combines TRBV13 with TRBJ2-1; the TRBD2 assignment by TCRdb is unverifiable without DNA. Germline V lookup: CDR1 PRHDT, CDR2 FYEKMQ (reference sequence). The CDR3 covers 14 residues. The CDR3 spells CASSFTSGMGEQFF.

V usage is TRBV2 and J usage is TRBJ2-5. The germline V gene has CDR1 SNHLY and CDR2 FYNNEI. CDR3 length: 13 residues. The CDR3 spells CASSEVLRETQYF.

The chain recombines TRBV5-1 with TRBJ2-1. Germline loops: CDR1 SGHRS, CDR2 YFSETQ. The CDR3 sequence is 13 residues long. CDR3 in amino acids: CASNADGVGEQFF.